Following are 21 T cell receptor beta chains from one sample sequenced in a study of Graves' ophthalmopathy and Graves' hyperthyroidism. The study amplified TCR beta CDR3 regions using RNA transcripts. Following a first-round RT-PCR that used HTBI primers, a second-round multiplex PCR was carried out. MiXCR, run by TCRdb on the multiplex PCR reads, gives a single entry per CDR3 protein. This table has 360,000 or so distinct CDR3 sequences, approximately 20% appearing once. Sample: peripheral blood. Every receptor here comes from a woman under 30 with Graves' ophthalmopathy.

This clonotype appeared a few times. The chain combines TRBV4-1 with TRBJ2-5; no clear D gene. The CDR3 extends over 14 amino acids. The germline V gene has CDR1 MGHRA and CDR2 YSYEKL. V dropped 4 bases and J dropped 3 bases, with 12 bases sitting between them. Written as DNA, the CDR3 is TGCGCCAGCAGCCCGAGTAGACGCGAAGAGACCCAGTACTTC. Protein: CASSPSRREETQYF.

This clonotype was seen repeatedly, ten times or more. This chain connects TRBV6-2 or TRBV6-3 to TRBJ2-7, with a possible D match to TRBD2 (5 bases). The CDR3 runs 13 residues. Trimming took off 7 bases at V and 3 bases at J, with 13 bases between the two ends. CDR1 and CDR2 from the germline V gene are MNHEY and SVGEGT. The CDR3 protein is CASNDYPSYEQYF. CDR3 sequence (DNA): TGTGCCAGCAACGACTACCCTAGCTACGAGCAGTACTTC.

This clonotype occurred many times. The rearrangement links TRBV12-3 or TRBV12-4 to TRBJ2-5; D may be TRBD2 (7 bases). CDR3 length: 15 amino acids. Trimming left V 5 bases short and J 1 base short, with 14 bases between. The DNA of the CDR3 is TGTGCCAGCAGTCCAGAGGGGGGGGGCCAAGAGACCCAGTACTTC. This translates into CASSPEGGGQETQYF.

V usage is TRBV12-3 or TRBV12-4 and J usage is TRBJ1-2; D ambiguous. The CDR3 loop spans 14 amino acids. V was trimmed by 2 bases and J by 0 bases, leaving 7 bases between them. The CDR3, as DNA: TGTGCCAGCAGTTTATCGACGCCTAACTATGGCTACACCTTC. Its translation: CASSLSTPNYGYTF.

This clonotype was seen many times. This chain links TRBV12-3 or TRBV12-4 with TRBJ1-3; D is uncertain. Deletions cut 6 bases from V and 4 bases from J, with 4 bases between. CDR3 length equals 11 residues. The CDR3 reads CASSRGNTIYF. The CDR3 DNA follows: TGTGCCAGCAGCAGGGGAAACACCATATATTTT.

This clonotype was recorded many times. This chain uses TRBV14 with TRBJ2-7; TRBD1 agrees at 8 bases. V was pared by 4 bases and J by 4 bases, with 9 bases of the junction left unmatched. This CDR3 has 15 residues. Looked up from germline, CDR1 is SGHDN and CDR2 is FVKESK. CDR3 in amino acids: CASSLDRTGWYEQYF. CDR3 nucleotides: TGTGCCAGCAGCCTAGATAGGACAGGGTGGTACGAGCAGTACTTC.

The genes are TRBV9 and TRBJ2-5, with 11 bases matching TRBD2. V lost 0 bases to trimming and J lost 4 bases; unmatched junction nucleotides: 11. The CDR3 length is 18 residues. Germline V lookup: CDR1 SGDLS, CDR2 YYNGEE. CDR3 protein: CASSVGVVSGRAGETQYF. For the CDR3, the DNA is TGTGCCAGCAGCGTAGGGGTGGTTAGCGGGAGGGCCGGAGAGACCCAGTACTTC.

This clonotype was recorded many times. The gene calls are TRBV10-3 and TRBJ2-2, with D possibly being TRBD2 (6 bases). V was pared by 4 bases and J by 2 bases, with 20 bases between. The length of the CDR3 is 18 residues. CDR1 is ENHRY and CDR2 is SYGVKD in the germline V gene. The CDR3 protein is CAISGPLPGGTNTGELFF. The CDR3 coding sequence is TGTGCCATCAGTGGACCCCTTCCAGGCGGGACTAACACCGGGGAGCTGTTTTTT.

Many counts were recorded for this clonotype. The chain carries TRBV11-1 and TRBJ2-4; 10 bases fit TRBD2. Germline values: CDR1 SGHAT, CDR2 FQDESV (reference sequence). The CDR3 loop spans 22 amino acids. With V trimmed by 0 bases and J by 0 bases, 17 bases remained unmatched. CDR3 bases: TGTGCCAGCAGCTTAGCCCCTTTCGCTAGCGGGGGCGATTTTCTAGCCAAAAACATTCAGTACTTC. Translation: CASSLAPFASGGDFLAKNIQYF.

Many counts were recorded for this clonotype. This rearrangement joins TRBV2 to TRBJ2-4; D perhaps matches TRBD2 (6 bases). Trimming pared 1 base from V and 4 bases from J, leaving 14 bases between. The CDR3 is made up of 16 amino acids. The V gene's germline CDR1 is SNHLY and CDR2 FYNNEI. CDR3 sequence: CASSEERSGLKNIQYF. CDR3 nucleotide sequence: TGTGCCAGCAGTGAAGAAAGAAGCGGACTAAAAAACATTCAGTACTTC.

This clonotype was counted at least ten times. The chain employs TRBV6-5 and TRBJ2-7, with D tentatively TRBD2 (6 bases). With 2 bases removed from V and 7 bases from J, the gap between germline ends came to 12 bases. The CDR3 has 13 residues. The germline V gene has CDR1 MNHEY and CDR2 SVGAGI. The CDR3 sequence is CASSYVAGGEQYF. In nucleotides, the CDR3 is TGTGCCAGCAGTTACGTCGCCGGGGGTGAGCAGTACTTC.

CDR3 sequence reads: CATGSGEYEQYF. The CDR3 region has the DNA TGTGCCACCGGGTCGGGAGAATACGAGCAGTACTTC. The chain recombines TRBV27 with TRBJ2-7, with a possible D match to TRBD2 (6 bases). This CDR3 has 12 residues. The V gene lost 10 bases and the J gene lost 4 bases, with 14 bases spanning the gap. Germline V CDR1 and CDR2: MNHEY, SMNVEV (reference sequence).

This clonotype was recorded at least ten times. The gene calls are TRBV6-5 and TRBJ2-7; 9 bases match TRBD2. The germline gives CDR1 MNHEY, CDR2 SVGAGI. The CDR3 runs 18 residues. V lost 0 bases, J lost 2 bases, and 11 bases stayed unmatched. CDR3 residues: CASSYSTAQAGGPYEQYF. CDR3 DNA: TGTGCCAGCAGTTACTCGACTGCGCAGGCGGGAGGGCCCTACGAGCAGTACTTC.

Many counts were recorded for this clonotype. The chain employs TRBV6-2 or TRBV6-3 and TRBJ1-6; D is uncertain. The germline V and J ends were trimmed by 6 bases and 0 bases, with 21 bases remaining between them. Germline values: CDR1 MNHEY, CDR2 SVGEGT. The CDR3 spans 19 residues. The DNA for the CDR3 is TGTGCCAGCAGCTCCGGGAAGGTTTTCCAAAGCTCCTATAATTCACCCCTCCACTTT. Protein sequence: CASSSGKVFQSSYNSPLHF.

The chain uses TRBV28 and TRBJ1-1; D unclear. The CDR3 consists of 13 residues. Germline V gene data show CDR1 as MDHEN and CDR2 as SYDVKM. Trimming pared 6 bases from V and 4 bases from J, leaving 12 bases between. The CDR3 coding sequence is TGTGCCAGCAGCTTTTTCGGTAGCACTGAAGCTTTCTTT. Protein sequence: CASSFFGSTEAFF.

This clonotype was counted ten times or more. V gene TRBV29-1 combines with J gene TRBJ1-2; no definite D call. Germline lookup yields CDR1 SQVTM and CDR2 ANQGSEA. This CDR3 comprises 12 residues. V dropped 7 bases and J dropped 0 bases, with 9 bases sitting between them. For the CDR3, the DNA is TGCAGCGCAGGCCCAGCTAACTATGGCTACACCTTC. This gives the protein CSAGPANYGYTF.

This clonotype was observed many times. The J gene is TRBJ2-2, the V gene TRBV5-1, with a tentative D call TRBD2 (6 bases). Trimming stripped 2 bases from V and 1 base from J, with 9 bases between. Germline-derived CDR1 and CDR2 are SGHRS and YFSETQ. CDR3 length equals 15 residues. CDR3 in amino acids: CASSFSGENTGELFF. Here the CDR3 DNA reads TGCGCCAGCAGCTTCTCGGGGGAGAACACCGGGGAGCTGTTTTTT.

The chain combines TRBV6-2 or TRBV6-3 with TRBJ1-1, with 12 bases identical to TRBD1. CDR1 and CDR2 (germline): MNHEY, SVGEGT. Unmatched junction bases numbered 14, after V lost 4 bases and J lost 8 bases. This CDR3 spans 17 amino acids. This chain's CDR3 is CASSSPTGTGGAEEAFF. DNA of the CDR3: TGTGCCAGCAGTTCCCCCACCGGGACAGGGGGCGCGGAGGAAGCTTTCTTT.

There are many counts of this clonotype. The junction shows a germline mismatch at one end, possibly a read error. The chain combines TRBV11-2 with TRBJ2-7, with 15 positions matching TRBD2. CDR3 size: 17 residues. CDR1 and CDR2 (germline): SGHAT, FQNNGV. CDR3 nucleotide sequence: TGTGCCAGCAGCGACGGGACTAGCGGGGGGTACTCCTACGAGCAGCACTTC. Protein: CASSDGTSGGYSYEQHF. Drawing the rest from reference TRBV11-2 and TRBJ2-7, the complete variable domain is EAGVAQSPRYKIIEKRQSVAFWCNPISGHATLYWYQQILGQGPKLLIQFQNNGVVDDSQLPKDRFSAERLKGVDSTLKIQPAKLEDSAVYLCASSDGTSGGYSYEQHFGPGTRLTVT.

This clonotype was detected many times. The genes are TRBV6-6 and TRBJ1-2; unclear D gene. CDR3 length equals 13 residues. Between the trimmed V and J ends, which lost 5 bases and 6 bases, there was a span of 13 bases. CDR1 is MNHNY and CDR2 is SVGAGI in the germline V gene (reference sequence). The CDR3 region has the DNA TGTGCCAGCAGTAGACCAAATATCAATGGCTACACCTTC. It translates to CASSRPNINGYTF.

This clonotype was counted ten times or more. The chain is built from TRBV30 and TRBJ2-7; the D is unclear. The V end lost 5 bases, the J end lost 0 bases, and 8 bases lay between the germline ends. This CDR3 is 12 amino acids long. Germline CDR1 GTSNPN, CDR2 SVGIG (reference sequence). This CDR3 reads CAWDRDSYEQYF. CDR3 nucleotides: TGTGCCTGGGACCGCGACTCCTACGAGCAGTACTTC.